This T cell receptor beta chain originates from a study of blood T cell repertoires in COVID-19. Study at large: Acute and convalescent COVID-19 specimens originated in the United States, Italy and Spain.

J lost 9 bases, V lost 4 bases, and 3 bases had no gene match. The CDR3 is 14 residues long. The germline CDR1 and CDR2 sequences are LGHDT and YNNKEL (reference sequence). The protocol was immunoSEQ multiplex PCR, while the TCRdb copy is restricted to in-frame clones and leaves out a portion. This table holds about 170,000 clones, around 74% found once. This TCR was sampled from a woman aged 80 or over with acute or convalescent COVID-19. The chain uses TRBV3-1 (or the pseudogene TRBV3-2) and TRBJ2-1, with 13 bases that match TRBD2. Sequencing input: peripheral blood. CDR3 in amino acids: CASSPTSGRSEQFF. CDR3 DNA: TGTGCCAGCAGCCCGACTAGCGGGAGGTCTGAGCAGTTCTTC.